The sequence of this T cell receptor (beta chain) was determined in a study of T cell changes during pregnancy in multiple sclerosis. The CDR3 has 15 residues. Trimming took 5 bases from V and 6 from J; bases not matched to a gene: 9. Germline V gene lookup returns CDR1 MDHEN and CDR2 SYDVKM. Method: immunoSEQ multiplex PCR; TCRdb's copy keeps in-frame clones and lacks some. The sample records 95,000 to 100,000 clones, 91% being singletons. Source: peripheral blood, taken in the second trimester of pregnancy. V is TRBV28 and J is TRBJ1-3; 8 bases are shared with TRBD1. This clonotype was obtained from a female donor with multiple sclerosis, enrolled in a pregnancy study. Here the CDR3 DNA reads TGTGCCAGCAGTCTCGCAGGGGGCCCGGAAAACACCATATATTTT. This encodes CASSLAGGPENTIYF.